Below, 29 T cell receptor beta chains from the same sample are listed, as sequenced in a study of blood T cells in healthy people across ages (dated by TCRdb to between 2014 and 2017). Preparation of the library involved 5' RACE. Sequencing was performed on an Illumina HiSeq 2500. The second PCR ran for roughly 7 to 12 cycles and used a J-beta primer mix along with a sample-barcoded 5' primer. TCRdb ran its own pipeline on the public reads, namely fastp trimming at Q25 and MiXCR clone calling, and kept in-frame beta chains. For every CDR3 protein sequence, its rows merge into one entry that carries the most common genes and DNA. This sample has roughly 860,000 distinct CDR3 sequences in its table, and approximately 65% of those were observed once. 28% of the sample goes to the ten largest clones. The sample consisted of blood. These receptors were taken from a young man in good health.

V is TRBV5-1 and J is TRBJ2-7; tentatively, D is TRBD2 (5 bases). V was clipped by 4 bases and J by 3 bases, with 20 bases between them. The CDR3 loop spans 16 amino acids. The germline V gene encodes CDR1 SGHRS and CDR2 YFSETQ. CDR3 in amino acids: CASSPGFRGMIYEQYF. CDR3 coding DNA: TGCGCCAGCAGCCCCGGGTTTCGGGGAATGATCTACGAGCAGTACTTC.

The gene calls are TRBV7-8 and TRBJ2-1, with a tentative D call TRBD2 (7 bases). V was shortened by 1 base and J by 6 bases, with 13 bases between the two germline ends. The CDR3 contains 15 residues. Germline V gene data show CDR1 as SGHVS and CDR2 as FQNEAQ. CDR3 nucleotides: TGTGCCAGCAGCTTAGGAGCGGGACATATCAATGAGCAGTTCTTC. Encoded protein: CASSLGAGHINEQFF.

The gene calls are TRBV28 and TRBJ2-5, with unresolved D. The V gene lost 3 bases and the J gene lost 1 base, with 6 bases spanning the gap. The CDR3 extends over 13 amino acids. Looked up from germline, CDR1 is MDHEN and CDR2 is SYDVKM. This CDR3 is CASSFYIQETQYF. CDR3 bases: TGTGCCAGCAGTTTCTACATCCAAGAGACCCAGTACTTC. Supplemented by reference TRBV28 and TRBJ2-5, the full variable domain reads DVKVTQSSRYLVKRTGEKVFLECVQDMDHENMFWYRQDPGLGLRLIYFSYDVKMKEKGDIPEGYSVSREKKERFSLILESASTNQTSMYLCASSFYIQETQYFGPGTRLLVL.

The genes are TRBV29-1 and TRBJ2-7; tentatively, D is TRBD1 (5 bases). V lost 4 bases and J lost 1, with 14 bases in between. Germline V lookup: CDR1 SQVTM, CDR2 ANQGSEA. This CDR3 comprises 14 residues. The CDR3 is CSVVPDTGSYEQYF. Written as DNA, the CDR3 is TGCAGCGTTGTCCCGGACACCGGATCCTACGAGCAGTACTTC.

This rearrangement joins TRBV6-5 to TRBJ1-5; D remains unclear. The germline V gene has CDR1 MNHEY and CDR2 SVGAGI. This CDR3 spans 13 amino acids. Trimming removed 10 bases from V and 0 bases from J, with 10 bases in between. Here the CDR3 reads CATGRDSNQPQHF. The CDR3 region has the DNA TGTGCCACCGGACGGGATAGCAATCAGCCCCAGCATTTT.

This clonotype was observed a handful of times. The chain employs TRBV20-1 and TRBJ2-4; D uncertain. The end of the DNA aligns better with TRBJ2-5, so the J call may be wrong. Germline V gene lookup returns CDR1 DFQATT and CDR2 SNEGSKA (reference sequence). CDR3 length: 16 amino acids. CDR3 in amino acids: CSARDMVANPGETQYF. The CDR3 DNA reads TGCAGTGCTAGAGATATGGTCGCGAACCCCGGAGAGACCCAGTACTTC.

The rearrangement uses TRBV28 and TRBJ2-3; no reliable D call. The germline gives CDR1 MDHEN, CDR2 SYDVKM. This CDR3 spans 13 amino acids. V lost 9 bases, J lost 6 bases, and 16 bases lay in between. CDR3 region: CASHDLPGDTQYF. CDR3 DNA sequence: TGTGCCAGTCACGACCTACCTGGGGATACGCAGTATTTT. Drawing the rest from reference TRBV28 and TRBJ2-3, the complete variable domain is DVKVTQSSRYLVKRTGEKVFLECVQDMDHENMFWYRQDPGLGLRLIYFSYDVKMKEKGDIPEGYSVSREKKERFSLILESASTNQTSMYLCASHDLPGDTQYFGPGTRLTVL.

Note on this clonotype: At one boundary the junction diverges from the germline segment, which might be a read error. The chain combines TRBV27 with TRBJ2-5, with unresolved D. Germline CDR1 reads MNHEY; CDR2 reads SMNVEV (reference sequence). The CDR3 runs 14 residues. In DNA, the CDR3 is TGTGCCAGCAGTCCTCATGACCAGAAAGAGGCCCAGTACTTC. Its protein product is CASSPHDQKEAQYF.

The rearrangement uses TRBV6-5 and TRBJ2-4; D is unclear. The J call may be faulty, since TRBJ2-7 better matches the DNA end. The CDR3 length is 17 residues. Germline V gives CDR1 MNHEY, CDR2 SVGAGI. This chain's CDR3 is CASSYSISPDATYEQYF. CDR3 nucleotides: TGTGCCAGCAGTTACTCGATTTCCCCGGACGCGACCTACGAGCAGTACTTC.

The chain links TRBV7-3 to TRBJ1-2; D is perhaps TRBD1 (5 bases). The CDR3 is 13 residues long. The germline V gene encodes CDR1 SGHTA and CDR2 FQGTGA. V shed 6 bases and J shed 6 bases, with 14 bases lying between them. CDR3 residues: CASSLRDGDGYTF. Written as DNA, the CDR3 is TGTGCCAGCAGTCTCCGGGACGGAGATGGCTACACCTTC.

This rearrangement joins TRBV7-9 to TRBJ1-1, with TRBD1 identical over 9 bases. The CDR3 covers 15 residues. Germline loops: CDR1 SEHNR, CDR2 FQNEAQ (reference sequence). Losses at the gene ends were 5 bases for V and 5 bases for J; bases not matched to a gene: 9. CDR3 DNA sequence: TGTGCCAGCAGCGAGACGGGACAGGGAACTACTGAAGCTTTCTTT. Residues: CASSETGQGTTEAFF.

This clonotype has only a few counts. This chain connects TRBV5-8 to TRBJ2-3; D remains unclear. V was clipped by 5 bases and J by 4 bases, with 8 bases between them. The length of the CDR3 is 12 residues. In germline, CDR1 is SGHTS, CDR2 YDEGEE. The CDR3 is CASSIRADTQYF. CDR3 in DNA: TGTGCCAGCAGTATACGAGCAGATACGCAGTATTTT.

The chain carries TRBV20-1 and TRBJ2-1; no definite D call. The CDR3 is made up of 14 amino acids. Germline V lookup: CDR1 DFQATT, CDR2 SNEGSKA (reference sequence). V was shortened by 3 bases and J by 2 bases, with 11 bases between the two germline ends. CDR3 nucleotides: TGCAGTGCTAGTTCCCGGCTTACCTACAATGAGCAGTTCTTC. Protein sequence: CSASSRLTYNEQFF.

This rearrangement joins TRBV12-3 or TRBV12-4 to TRBJ2-3; TRBD1 aligns across 11 bases. CDR3 length equals 14 residues. V shed 3 bases and J 5 bases; nucleotides not matched to a gene: 1. The CDR3 sequence is CASSLGQGVDTQYF. The CDR3 DNA follows: TGTGCCAGCAGTTTGGGACAGGGGGTAGATACGCAGTATTTT.

The chain links TRBV5-1 to TRBJ2-1; TRBD2 agrees at 13 bases. With 7 bases clipped from V and 10 bases from J, the junction kept 8 bases outside the gene matches. From germline, CDR1 is SGHRS and CDR2 YFSETQ. This CDR3 spans 14 amino acids. The CDR3 region is CASGRTSGGAEQFF. CDR3 in DNA: TGCGCCAGCGGAAGGACTAGCGGGGGTGCCGAGCAGTTCTTC.

V is TRBV7-3 and J is TRBJ2-2, with a possible D match to TRBD2 (6 bases). Trimming removed 3 bases at V and 4 bases at J, with 18 bases between. CDR1 SGHTA and CDR2 FQGTGA come from the germline V gene. The CDR3 extends over 17 amino acids. The CDR3 here is CASSFFAGIGSTGELFF. As DNA, the CDR3 is TGTGCCAGCAGCTTCTTTGCGGGGATAGGGTCCACCGGGGAGCTGTTTTTT. Using reference TRBV7-3 and TRBJ2-2 for the parts outside the CDR3, the full variable domain is GAGVSQTPSNKVTEKGKYVELRCDPISGHTALYWYRQSLGQGPEFLIYFQGTGAADDSGLPNDRFFAVRPEGSVSTLKIQRTERGDSAVYLCASSFFAGIGSTGELFFGEGSRLTVL.

The chain recombines TRBV12-3 or TRBV12-4 with TRBJ2-7; no clear D gene. CDR3 length: 15 amino acids. The V gene lost 0 bases and the J gene lost 3 bases, with 12 bases spanning the gap. The CDR3, as DNA: TGTGCCAGCAGTTTAGCGGTCTCGAGGTACTACGAGCAGTACTTC. Its protein product is CASSLAVSRYYEQYF.

The V and J genes are TRBV13 and TRBJ1-5; D uncertain. The CDR3 has 14 residues. Per the germline V gene, CDR1 is PRHDT and CDR2 is FYEKMQ (reference sequence). V was trimmed by 5 bases and J by 2 bases, leaving 10 bases between them. CDR3 sequence: CASSKGEGNQPQHF. DNA for the CDR3: TGTGCCAGCAGCAAGGGTGAAGGCAATCAGCCCCAGCATTTT.

This clonotype was seen once. J is TRBJ2-1 and V is TRBV29-1, with 8 positions matching TRBD1. Losses at the gene ends were 6 bases for V and 8 bases for J; bases not matched to a gene: 12. This CDR3 has 14 amino acids. Germline V gives CDR1 SQVTM, CDR2 ANQGSEA. Here the CDR3 reads CSVVRGLGVDEQFF. CDR3 DNA: TGCAGCGTCGTCAGGGGGCTGGGCGTCGATGAGCAGTTCTTC.

V usage is TRBV28 and J usage is TRBJ1-4; D gene ambiguous. The V and J ends lost 3 bases and 8 bases respectively, with 10 bases between them. CDR1 MDHEN and CDR2 SYDVKM come from the germline V gene. The CDR3 extends over 13 amino acids. The chain's CDR3 is CASSLTADEKLFF. CDR3 DNA sequence: TGTGCCAGCAGTTTGACTGCGGACGAAAAACTGTTTTTT.

The chain has TRBV6-6 and TRBJ1-1; D is unresolved. V was shortened by 4 bases and J by 6 bases, with 12 bases between the two germline ends. Germline assignment: CDR1 MNHNY and CDR2 SVGAGI (reference sequence). There are 13 residues in the CDR3. The DNA for the CDR3 is TGTGCCAGCAGTTCCTACGGCGGCCCTGAAGCTTTCTTT. As protein: CASSSYGGPEAFF.

This clonotype was seen more than once but under ten times. The genes are TRBV20-1 and TRBJ2-7; D possibly corresponds to TRBD1 (5 bases). This CDR3 contains 17 residues. Trimming cost V 6 bases and J 0 bases, with 24 bases left between them. Germline V gene data show CDR1 as DFQATT and CDR2 as SNEGSKA (reference sequence). The CDR3 region has the DNA TGCAGTGCAACCCCGGCCAGGGCAGGCGAAAGCTCCTACGAGCAGTACTTC. Translation gives CSATPARAGESSYEQYF.

This chain uses TRBV24-1 with TRBJ2-3, with TRBD2 matching over 11 bases. V lost 7 bases, J lost 2 bases, and 4 bases stayed unmatched. There are 15 residues in the CDR3. Germline V gene data show CDR1 as KGHDR and CDR2 as SFDVKD. The DNA for the CDR3 is TGTGCCACCAGGCCTAGCGGGGGGAACACAGATACGCAGTATTTT. Its translation: CATRPSGGNTDTQYF.

V is TRBV7-2 and J is TRBJ2-7; 12 bases line up with TRBD2. Germline-derived CDR1 and CDR2 are SGHTA and FQGNSA. The CDR3 is 15 amino acids. V lost 4 bases, J lost 6 bases, and 7 bases stayed unmatched. DNA for the CDR3: TGTGCCAGCAGCTCATCTAGCGGGGGGGCAGTCGAGCAGTACTTC. Translating it yields CASSSSSGGAVEQYF.

The chain couples TRBV29-1 to TRBJ2-5; D might be TRBD2 (6 bases). The germline gives CDR1 SQVTM, CDR2 ANQGSEA. The CDR3 has 13 amino acids. The V gene lost 0 bases and the J gene lost 3 bases, with 8 bases spanning the gap. The CDR3 sequence is CSVEDWGEETQYF. CDR3 DNA: TGCAGCGTTGAAGATTGGGGGGAAGAGACCCAGTACTTC.

This clonotype has ten or more counts. The chain recombines TRBV6-2 or TRBV6-3 with TRBJ1-5; D is possibly TRBD1 (5 bases). The germline V gene has CDR1 MNHEY and CDR2 SVGEGT. The CDR3 runs 15 residues. V lost 4 bases to trimming and J lost 7 bases, with 17 bases between them. CDR3 in DNA: TGTGCCAGCAGTTCCCGTGGAAGGGGAGAACAGCCCCAGCATTTT. Protein sequence: CASSSRGRGEQPQHF.

CDR3 in DNA: TGTGCCAGCAGCGACATGCGGGGGGGGCTGGAGACCCAGTACTTC. Protein product: CASSDMRGGLETQYF. This chain uses TRBV7-2 with TRBJ2-5; 9 nucleotides line up with TRBD2. The CDR3 runs to 15 residues. The germline V gene encodes CDR1 SGHTA and CDR2 FQGNSA. The trim removed 5 bases at V and 5 bases at J, leaving 9 bases unmatched.

The rearrangement links TRBV6-2 or TRBV6-3 to TRBJ2-1; D is ambiguous. Germline V gene data show CDR1 as MNHEY and CDR2 as SVGEGT. There are 13 residues in the CDR3. V dropped 0 bases and J dropped 6 bases, with 6 bases sitting between them. The CDR3 is CASSYSASNEQFF. CDR3 coding DNA: TGTGCCAGCAGTTACTCTGCTAGCAATGAGCAGTTCTTC.

This clonotype was found once. The chain carries TRBV24-1 and TRBJ2-4; D unclear. V lost 11 bases and J lost 6, with 13 bases in between. This CDR3 is 12 amino acids long. Germline CDR1 KGHDR, CDR2 SFDVKD. The CDR3, as DNA: TGTGCCAACCTGGACGGCCGAAACATTCAGTACTTC. It codes for CANLDGRNIQYF.